The 26 T cell receptor beta chains below were found in one sample sequenced in a study of shared clonotypes between healthy human individuals. Clones were sequenced by immunoSEQ multiplex PCR, and TCRdb holds only the in-frame ones, with some missing. This sample has around 2.5 million clones; approximately 94% occur once, and the top ten carry about 0.39%. The specimen was naive CD4+ T cells from PBMCs. Subset reported: CD45RA+ positively selected. Every receptor here comes from a man in his late teens or twenties in good health. Some clones in this sample may be carry-over from other donors' samples.

V gene TRBV9 combines with J gene TRBJ2-5; D is uncertain. Germline-derived CDR1 and CDR2 are SGDLS and YYNGEE. V was trimmed by 0 bases and J by 4 bases, leaving 10 bases between them. The CDR3 length is 14 residues. The CDR3 DNA reads as TGTGCCAGCAGCGTAGGTCCAGTGGGAGAGACCCAGTACTTC. It encodes CASSVGPVGETQYF.

The chain uses TRBV19 and TRBJ2-7, with D unclear. This CDR3 region has 13 residues. Germline V lookup: CDR1 LNHDA, CDR2 SQIVND (reference sequence). V lost 6 bases and J lost 6, with 15 bases in between. The CDR3 DNA reads as TGTGCCAGTAGCGTTATAAGAGATGGCGAGCAGTACTTC. Its protein is CASSVIRDGEQYF.

The chain carries TRBV30 and TRBJ1-4; no reliable D call. CDR1 and CDR2 (germline): GTSNPN, SVGIG (reference sequence). V lost 2 bases and J 8 bases, leaving 12 bases between the germline ends. The length of the CDR3 is 13 residues. The CDR3, as DNA: TGTGCCTGGAGTCAACGCCCGGGGGAAAAACTGTTTTTT. Encoded protein: CAWSQRPGEKLFF.

The chain recombines TRBV5-4 with TRBJ2-3, with unresolved D. The CDR3 runs to 15 residues. Germline-derived CDR1 and CDR2 are SGHNT and YYREEE (reference sequence). V was clipped by 3 bases and J by 3 bases, with 14 bases between them. The CDR3 spells CASSSPIAGTDTQYF. The CDR3 nucleotides are TGTGCCAGCAGCTCCCCGATAGCAGGTACAGATACGCAGTATTTT.

The V gene is TRBV7-8, the J gene TRBJ2-7, with D maybe TRBD2 (5 bases). Germline V gives CDR1 SGHVS, CDR2 FQNEAQ. Trimming removed 5 bases at V and 3 bases at J, with 11 bases between. This CDR3 has 13 residues. The CDR3 coding sequence is TGTGCCAGCAGCCGAGGGCCGAGCTACGAGCAGTACTTC. Translation: CASSRGPSYEQYF.

The chain uses TRBV18 and TRBJ1-1; maybe TRBD1 (6 bases). From germline, CDR1 is KGHSH and CDR2 LQKENI. CDR3 size: 16 residues. Trimming took 4 bases from V and 7 from J, leaving 22 bases between them. The CDR3 protein is CASSRLLGTLEGEAFF. CDR3 in DNA: TGTGCCAGCTCACGTCTTCTTGGGACATTGGAGGGTGAAGCTTTCTTT.

The chain is built from TRBV14 and TRBJ2-2, with D possibly being TRBD2 (6 bases). Germline-derived CDR1 and CDR2 are SGHDN and FVKESK. The CDR3 has 14 residues. V gave up 3 bases and J gave up 4 bases, with 9 bases separating them. The CDR3 bases are TGTGCCAGCAGCCACTTCGGGGGCACCGGGGAGCTGTTTTTT. As protein: CASSHFGGTGELFF.

The chain uses TRBV6-1 and TRBJ2-7, with a tentative D call TRBD2 (7 bases). The germline V gene has CDR1 MNHNS and CDR2 SASEGT. V shed 4 bases and J shed 5 bases, with 21 bases lying between them. This CDR3 spans 16 amino acids. CDR3 in amino acids: CASSALGGGTVNEQYF. The CDR3 region has the DNA TGTGCCAGCAGTGCCCTGGGGGGGGGCACGGTTAACGAGCAGTACTTC.

CDR3 in DNA: TGTGCCAGCACCCCGACAGGGGCTAGTTCCTACAATGAGCAGTTCTTC. Amino acid sequence: CASTPTGASSYNEQFF. The chain links TRBV28 to TRBJ2-1; 8 bases match TRBD1. Germline assignment: CDR1 MDHEN and CDR2 SYDVKM. V lost 7 bases to trimming and J lost 1 base; unmatched junction nucleotides: 9. The CDR3 has 16 amino acids.

The V gene is TRBV2, the J gene TRBJ2-7, with 9 bases that match TRBD2. This CDR3 contains 16 residues. Germline V gives CDR1 SNHLY, CDR2 FYNNEI. V was clipped by 7 bases and J by 3 bases; unmatched bases: 13. CDR3 coding DNA: TGTGCCAGCACCGCGGGGCGGGAGGGTCCGGTCTACGAGCAGTACTTC. It is translated as CASTAGREGPVYEQYF.

The chain is built from TRBV7-9 and TRBJ2-2; 7 bases match TRBD2. Germline CDR1 is SEHNR and CDR2 is FQNEAQ (reference sequence). Trimming removed 5 bases from V and 6 bases from J; junction bases left unmatched: 12. The CDR3 runs to 16 residues. The CDR3 region is CASSRGLAEHAGELFF. The CDR3 DNA reads as TGTGCCAGCAGCCGTGGGCTAGCGGAGCACGCCGGGGAGCTGTTTTTT.

Notes on this clone: Other DNA sequences in this specimen translate into the identical CDR3. V and J are TRBV5-1 and TRBJ2-7; perhaps TRBD2 as D (6 bases). The germline V gene encodes CDR1 SGHRS and CDR2 YFSETQ. The CDR3 length is 14 residues. With 0 bases removed from V and 2 bases from J, the gap between germline ends came to 9 bases. This CDR3 is CASSLVPSAYEQYF. The DNA of the CDR3 is TGCGCCAGCAGCTTGGTGCCTAGCGCCTACGAGCAGTACTTC.

The V and J genes are TRBV4-3 and TRBJ2-1, with D possibly being TRBD2 (5 bases). Germline CDR1 is LGHNA and CDR2 is YSLEER. This CDR3 is built from 14 residues. V lost 1 base and J lost 10, with 14 bases in between. This CDR3 is CASSQASGIEEQFF. The CDR3 DNA reads as TGCGCCAGCAGCCAAGCCTCGGGGATCGAGGAGCAGTTCTTC.

This rearrangement joins TRBV6-5 to TRBJ2-1; D gene uncertain. The V and J ends lost 8 bases and 7 bases respectively, with 9 bases between them. CDR3 length: 11 amino acids. CDR1 and CDR2 from the germline V gene are MNHEY and SVGAGI. The DNA for the CDR3 is TGTGCCAGCTGGGCCTCTAATGAGCAGTTCTTC. Translating it yields CASWASNEQFF.

V usage is TRBV6-1 and J usage is TRBJ2-1, with 11 bases identical to TRBD2. Germline V gene sequence: CDR1 MNHNS, CDR2 SASEGT. The V segment lost 6 bases and the J segment 6 bases; nucleotides outside the gene matches: 7. This CDR3 is 15 amino acids long. The DNA of the CDR3 is TGTGCCAGCAGCCCCGGGACTAGCGGAACCAATGAGCAGTTCTTC. Encoded protein: CASSPGTSGTNEQFF.

The chain has TRBV27 and TRBJ2-3, with TRBD2 matching over 11 bases. The CDR3 runs 20 residues. The ends lost 1 base at V and 3 bases at J; junction bases unmatched: 15. The germline V gene has CDR1 MNHEY and CDR2 SMNVEV (reference sequence). Written as DNA, the CDR3 is TGTGCCAGCAGTTTATACGCGGGGCTAGCGGGAGGTGGAATGACAGATACGCAGTATTTT. This codes for CASSLYAGLAGGGMTDTQYF.

V gene TRBV5-4 combines with J gene TRBJ2-7, with TRBD1 matching 7 bases. The CDR3 has 13 residues. The junction had 2 bases not matched to a gene; V was cut back by 3 bases and J by 2 bases. Germline CDR1 is SGHNT and CDR2 is YYREEE (reference sequence). The DNA of the CDR3 is TGTGCCAGCAGCTGGGACAGAGCCTACGAGCAGTACTTC. This codes for CASSWDRAYEQYF.

The chain has TRBV5-1 and TRBJ2-7; possibly TRBD1 for D (5 bases). CDR3 length: 16 amino acids. CDR1 and CDR2 from the germline V gene are SGHRS and YFSETQ. Trimming removed 3 bases from V and 4 bases from J, with 20 bases in between. Here the CDR3 reads CASSSMGPLGRYEQYF. For the CDR3, the DNA is TGCGCCAGCAGCTCTATGGGTCCTCTGGGGCGATACGAGCAGTACTTC.

This chain joins TRBV7-6 and TRBJ1-6; no clear D gene. V was cut by 1 base and J by 9 bases, with 4 bases left in between. Germline V gives CDR1 SGHVS, CDR2 FNYEAQ. The CDR3 has 12 amino acids. Here the CDR3 DNA reads TGTGCCAGCAGCTTAGATCCTTCACCCCTCCACTTT. Encoded protein: CASSLDPSPLHF.

The chain is built from TRBV5-4 and TRBJ2-7; 7 nucleotides line up with TRBD2. CDR1 is SGHNT and CDR2 is YYREEE in the germline V gene (reference sequence). The CDR3 runs 14 residues. V trimming: 4 bases; J trimming: 0 bases; junction bases outside the gene matches: 4. CDR3 residues: CASSPSGASYEQYF. Written as DNA, the CDR3 is TGTGCCAGCAGCCCTAGCGGTGCCTCCTACGAGCAGTACTTC.

The rearrangement links TRBV4-2 to TRBJ2-3, with 7 bases matching TRBD2. This CDR3 is built from 19 residues. Germline values: CDR1 LGHNA, CDR2 YNFKEQ. The ends lost 3 bases at V and 2 bases at J; junction bases unmatched: 17. Written as DNA, the CDR3 is TGTGCCAGCAGCCAGACCCCCCGGGGAGGAGCGGGGAACACAGATACGCAGTATTTT. Its translation: CASSQTPRGGAGNTDTQYF.

Points on this clone: The same CDR3 arises from other DNA sequences in this sample as well. The rearrangement uses TRBV6-1 and TRBJ2-7, with a possible D match to TRBD2 (5 bases). Trimming shortened V by 0 bases and J by 6 bases, and 9 bases separated the two germline ends. There are 13 residues in the CDR3. The germline gives CDR1 MNHNS, CDR2 SASEGT. The CDR3 reads CASSEALGGEQYF. The CDR3 bases are TGTGCCAGCAGTGAAGCGCTAGGAGGCGAGCAGTACTTC.

V usage is TRBV27 and J usage is TRBJ2-3; D possibly corresponds to TRBD2 (6 bases). Germline loops: CDR1 MNHEY, CDR2 SMNVEV (reference sequence). The CDR3 runs 13 residues. V was pared by 4 bases and J by 1 base, with 6 bases between. CDR3 residues: CASSWRGTDTQYF. The CDR3 DNA sequence: TGTGCCAGCAGTTGGAGGGGCACAGATACGCAGTATTTT.

The rearrangement joins TRBV5-1 to TRBJ2-3; D may be TRBD2 (6 bases). The ends were cut back, 3 bases at V and 4 bases at J, with 18 bases in the middle. CDR1 and CDR2 (germline): SGHRS, YFSETQ. This CDR3 is 16 amino acids long. The CDR3 loop reads CASSYDTLAIADTQYF. CDR3 in DNA: TGCGCCAGCAGCTATGACACGCTAGCGATCGCAGATACGCAGTATTTT. Variable domain in full (rest from reference TRBV5-1 and TRBJ2-3): KAGVTQTPRYLIKTRGQQVTLSCSPISGHRSVSWYQQTPGQGLQFLFEYFSETQRNKGNFPGRFSGRQFSNSRSEMNVSTLELGDSALYLCASSYDTLAIADTQYFGPGTRLTVL.

The chain links TRBV5-1 to TRBJ2-2; tentatively, D is TRBD2 (5 bases). Per germline, CDR1 SGHRS and CDR2 YFSETQ. V shed 3 bases and J shed 4 bases, with 10 bases lying between them. The CDR3 length is 14 residues. The CDR3 region has the DNA TGCGCCAGCAGCTCGGGGATCCCCACCGGGGAGCTGTTTTTT. It yields the protein CASSSGIPTGELFF.

J is TRBJ2-3 and V is TRBV19; no reliable D call. Germline V CDR1 and CDR2: LNHDA, SQIVND (reference sequence). CDR3 size: 16 residues. Trimming removed 0 bases from V and 3 bases from J, with 13 bases in between. CDR3 in amino acids: CASSIDPLGPTDTQYF. As DNA, the CDR3 is TGTGCCAGTAGTATAGATCCCCTGGGCCCGACAGATACGCAGTATTTT.